What follows is one T cell receptor beta chain and its context. The data were obtained in a study of T cell responses to AZD1222 COVID-19 vaccine. Germline-derived CDR1 and CDR2 are ENHRY and SYGVKD. The length of the CDR3 is 19 residues. Trimming at V came to 0 bases and at J to 7 bases, leaving 11 bases not matched to a gene. The assay was immunoSEQ multiplex PCR, and TCRdb's table has in-frame clones only and misses some. The sample records roughly 150,000 clones, 80% to 95% being singletons. The genes are TRBV10-3 and TRBJ2-1, with 14 bases aligning to TRBD2. The sequence was obtained from an adult who received the AZD1222 COVID-19 vaccine. Specimen: peripheral blood, collected 28 days after the second AZD1222 dose. CDR3 loop: CAISESTNRTSGRRNEQFF. The CDR3, as DNA: TGTGCCATCAGTGAGTCCACTAATAGGACTAGCGGGAGGCGAAATGAGCAGTTCTTC.